The rows below give T cell receptor beta chains drawn from one sample of a study of vaccination effects on CD4 cells after COVID-19. No antigens are known for them. Assay used: immunoSEQ multiplex PCR; TCRdb lists only in-frame clones, some missing. Of around 79,000 clones in the sample, 60% to 80% were seen once. Sequencing used CD4+ T cells from PBMCs cultured with HCoV-229E spike peptides, obtained before COVID-19 vaccination. The receptors shown here come from a human donor who received a COVID-19 vaccine. Each CDR3 is given with its conserved first and last residue. Each record gives: D gene, clone size, J gene, V gene, CDR3 DNA, CDR3 protein. A D gene is named only where the DNA matches it firmly. For some rows the clone size is stated as once, few or many, or as a class when expanded; others skip it.

d_call: NA
clone_size: few
j_call: TRBJ2-1
v_call: TRBV9
cdr3_nt: TGTGCCAGCAGCGTAGGGTCAGGGCGGGGTTGGGATGAGCAGTTCTTC
cdr3_aa: CASSVGSGRGWDEQFF

d_call: NA
clone_size: few
j_call: TRBJ2-5
v_call: TRBV5-5
cdr3_nt: TGTGCCAGCAGCTTGGTGGGCAGATATCAAGAGACCCAGTACTTC
cdr3_aa: CASSLVGRYQETQYF

d_call: NA
clone_size: few
j_call: TRBJ2-1
v_call: TRBV12-3/TRBV12-4
cdr3_nt: TGTGCCAGCAGTTTCAGGGGGGATCCTGAGCAGTTCTTC
cdr3_aa: CASSFRGDPEQFF

d_call: NA
clone_size: NA
j_call: TRBJ2-1
v_call: TRBV6-1
cdr3_nt: TGTGCCAGCAGTGCAGCTAAAGGGGGGTGGAATGAGCAGTTCTTC
cdr3_aa: CASSAAKGGWNEQFF

d_call: NA
clone_size: NA
j_call: TRBJ2-1
v_call: TRBV10-3
cdr3_nt: TGTGCCATCAGTCCCAGTACAGGGTGGGTCTACAATGAGCAGTTCTTC
cdr3_aa: CAISPSTGWVYNEQFF

d_call: TRBD2
clone_size: NA
j_call: TRBJ2-1
v_call: TRBV2
cdr3_nt: TGTGCCAGCAGGGGAGGGACCTACTACAATGAGCAGTTCTTC
cdr3_aa: CASRGGTYYNEQFF

d_call: NA
clone_size: NA
j_call: TRBJ2-5
v_call: TRBV7-2
cdr3_nt: TGTGCCAGCAGCTTAATGGGTCAGGCAGGGGAGACCCAGTACTTC
cdr3_aa: CASSLMGQAGETQYF

d_call: NA
clone_size: NA
j_call: TRBJ1-1
v_call: TRBV7-3
cdr3_nt: TGTGCCAGCAGCTTAGACAGGTTCACTGAAGCTTTCTTT
cdr3_aa: CASSLDRFTEAFF

d_call: NA
clone_size: NA
j_call: TRBJ2-2
v_call: TRBV11-2
cdr3_nt: TGTGCCAGCAGCTTAGTCAGAAACACCGGGGAGCTGTTTTTT
cdr3_aa: CASSLVRNTGELFF

d_call: NA
clone_size: few
j_call: TRBJ1-1
v_call: TRBV18
cdr3_nt: TGTGCCAGCTCACCTGGGCTGGGGGCTGGAACTGAAGCTTTCTTT
cdr3_aa: CASSPGLGAGTEAFF

d_call: NA
clone_size: few
j_call: TRBJ1-6
v_call: TRBV12-3/TRBV12-4
cdr3_nt: TGTGCCAGCAGCCCAGGGTATTCACCCCTCCACTTT
cdr3_aa: CASSPGYSPLHF

d_call: NA
clone_size: few
j_call: TRBJ2-1
v_call: TRBV4-2
cdr3_nt: TGTGCCAGCAGCCCGGCCGGGACGGAACTGTACAATGAGCAGTTCTTC
cdr3_aa: CASSPAGTELYNEQFF

d_call: TRBD2
clone_size: NA
j_call: TRBJ2-5
v_call: TRBV18
cdr3_nt: TGTGCCAGCCTACAGGGACTAGCCCAAGAGACCCAGTACTTC
cdr3_aa: CASLQGLAQETQYF

d_call: TRBD1
clone_size: NA
j_call: TRBJ1-1
v_call: TRBV18
cdr3_nt: TGTGCCAGCTCAGCTAACAGGGGCGAGGGCACTGAAGCTTTCTTT
cdr3_aa: CASSANRGEGTEAFF

d_call: NA
clone_size: once
j_call: TRBJ1-4
v_call: TRBV6-6
cdr3_nt: TGTGCCAGCAGTTTTTCCGGGATCGGAGAAAAACTGTTTTTT
cdr3_aa: CASSFSGIGEKLFF

d_call: NA
clone_size: NA
j_call: TRBJ2-1
v_call: TRBV18
cdr3_nt: TGTGCCAGCTCCCCCACAGTACATGAGCAGTTCTTC
cdr3_aa: CASSPTVHEQFF

d_call: TRBD2
clone_size: few
j_call: TRBJ2-5
v_call: TRBV7-3
cdr3_nt: TGTGCCAGCAGCTTAACTGGCGGGGGGGCCTCGGAGACCCAGTACTTC
cdr3_aa: CASSLTGGGASETQYF

d_call: TRBD1
clone_size: few
j_call: TRBJ2-1
v_call: TRBV9
cdr3_nt: TGTGCCAGCAGCGTAGAAGGGGGCCTCTACAATGAGCAGTTCTTC
cdr3_aa: CASSVEGGLYNEQFF

d_call: NA
clone_size: NA
j_call: TRBJ2-3
v_call: TRBV5-1
cdr3_nt: TGCGCCAGCAGGGTAGACCCAACAGATACGCAGTATTTT
cdr3_aa: CASRVDPTDTQYF

d_call: NA
clone_size: NA
j_call: TRBJ2-5
v_call: TRBV5-1
cdr3_nt: TGCGCCAGCAGCTTGCAGGGGAACTCTCAAGAGACCCAGTACTTC
cdr3_aa: CASSLQGNSQETQYF

d_call: NA
clone_size: NA
j_call: TRBJ2-1
v_call: TRBV7-2
cdr3_nt: TGTGCCAGCAGTGGACGGACATACAATGAGCAGTTCTTC
cdr3_aa: CASSGRTYNEQFF

d_call: TRBD1
clone_size: NA
j_call: TRBJ2-5
v_call: TRBV5-1
cdr3_nt: TGCGCCAGCAGCCTGACAGGGGGCTCAGAGACCCAGTACTTC
cdr3_aa: CASSLTGGSETQYF

d_call: NA
clone_size: NA
j_call: TRBJ2-3
v_call: TRBV6-5
cdr3_nt: TGTGCCACCCTCCGGACCCGGAGCACAGATACGCAGTATTTT
cdr3_aa: CATLRTRSTDTQYF

d_call: NA
clone_size: few
j_call: TRBJ2-5
v_call: TRBV6-5
cdr3_nt: TGTGCCGCGGGGGCAGGGCGACAAGAGACCCAGTACTTC
cdr3_aa: CAAGAGRQETQYF

d_call: NA
clone_size: NA
j_call: TRBJ1-5
v_call: TRBV30
cdr3_nt: TGTGCCTGGAAACTCCCGAGTATGGATCAGCCCCAGCATTTT
cdr3_aa: CAWKLPSMDQPQHF

d_call: NA
clone_size: NA
j_call: TRBJ1-2
v_call: TRBV14
cdr3_nt: TGTGCCAGCAGCCAAGTTTTAAGACCCTATGGCTACACCTTC
cdr3_aa: CASSQVLRPYGYTF

d_call: TRBD1
clone_size: NA
j_call: TRBJ1-1
v_call: TRBV2
cdr3_nt: TGTGCCAGCAGTGATGACAGGGGGCACGACACTGAAGCTTTCTTT
cdr3_aa: CASSDDRGHDTEAFF

d_call: TRBD1
clone_size: once
j_call: TRBJ1-1
v_call: TRBV28
cdr3_nt: TGTGCCAGCAGTTTATCCAGGGGGCCAGCGAACACTGAAGCTTTCTTT
cdr3_aa: CASSLSRGPANTEAFF

d_call: NA
clone_size: NA
j_call: TRBJ1-1
v_call: TRBV5-5
cdr3_nt: TGTGCCAGCAGCTGGGGAGACACTGAAGCTTTCTTT
cdr3_aa: CASSWGDTEAFF

d_call: TRBD2
clone_size: NA
j_call: TRBJ2-1
v_call: TRBV7-3
cdr3_nt: TGTGCCAGCAGAAACCTAGCGGGGGGGCCCCATGAGCAGTTCTTC
cdr3_aa: CASRNLAGGPHEQFF

d_call: TRBD1
clone_size: once
j_call: TRBJ1-4
v_call: TRBV20-1
cdr3_nt: TGCAGTGCTAGTCAGGGGGCATTAGAAAAACTGTTTTTT
cdr3_aa: CSASQGALEKLFF

d_call: NA
clone_size: NA
j_call: TRBJ1-1
v_call: TRBV29-1
cdr3_nt: TGCAGCGTTGCTAGGGGACGGTTGAACACTGAAGCTTTCTTT
cdr3_aa: CSVARGRLNTEAFF

d_call: NA
clone_size: NA
j_call: TRBJ1-3
v_call: TRBV6-5
cdr3_nt: TGTGCCAGTTACAGGGAATCCCACTCTGGAAACACCATATATTTT
cdr3_aa: CASYRESHSGNTIYF

d_call: NA
clone_size: NA
j_call: TRBJ2-3
v_call: TRBV5-1
cdr3_nt: TGCGCCAGCAGCTTGGAGGTAGACGCGCCGCAGTATTTT
cdr3_aa: CASSLEVDAPQYF

d_call: NA
clone_size: once
j_call: TRBJ1-5
v_call: TRBV21-1
cdr3_nt: TGTGCCAGCAGCTCTCGTAGGCGAAAGCCAAATCAGCCCCAGCATTTT
cdr3_aa: CASSSRRRKPNQPQHF

d_call: NA
clone_size: few
j_call: TRBJ2-3
v_call: TRBV7-9
cdr3_nt: TGTGCCAGCAGCCCGAGGTCCTGGAGCACAGATACGCAGTATTTT
cdr3_aa: CASSPRSWSTDTQYF

d_call: NA
clone_size: NA
j_call: TRBJ2-5
v_call: TRBV29-1
cdr3_nt: TGCAGCGTTGAAGAGGGGCAAGAGACCCAGTACTTC
cdr3_aa: CSVEEGQETQYF

d_call: TRBD1
clone_size: few
j_call: TRBJ1-3
v_call: TRBV7-2
cdr3_nt: TGTGCCAGCAGCGCGGACAGGATCGTCTCTGGAAACACCATATATTTT
cdr3_aa: CASSADRIVSGNTIYF

d_call: NA
clone_size: NA
j_call: TRBJ1-2
v_call: TRBV6-6
cdr3_nt: TGTGCCAGCAGTTACAAGTCCCCGTGGGACTATGGCTACACCTTC
cdr3_aa: CASSYKSPWDYGYTF

d_call: NA
clone_size: NA
j_call: TRBJ1-2
v_call: TRBV24-1
cdr3_nt: TGTGCCACCAGTGATACAGACAGGAACTATGGCTACACCTTC
cdr3_aa: CATSDTDRNYGYTF

d_call: NA
clone_size: few
j_call: TRBJ2-2
v_call: TRBV19
cdr3_nt: TGTGCCAGTAGTAGACAGGAGCCCGGGGAGCTGTTTTTT
cdr3_aa: CASSRQEPGELFF

d_call: NA
clone_size: once
j_call: TRBJ2-4
v_call: TRBV30
cdr3_nt: TGTGCCTGGAGTCAAGGGTCCGAGAACATTCAGTACTTC
cdr3_aa: CAWSQGSENIQYF

d_call: NA
clone_size: NA
j_call: TRBJ2-1
v_call: TRBV9
cdr3_nt: TGTGCCAGCAGCGCCCCAAGAAATGGACAGAGCTCCTACAATGAGCAGTTCTTC
cdr3_aa: CASSAPRNGQSSYNEQFF

d_call: NA
clone_size: NA
j_call: TRBJ2-6
v_call: TRBV28
cdr3_nt: TGTGCCAGCAGCCCGACAGAGATCCCTGGGGCCAACGTCCTGACTTTC
cdr3_aa: CASSPTEIPGANVLTF

d_call: NA
clone_size: NA
j_call: TRBJ1-5
v_call: TRBV6-5
cdr3_nt: TGTGCCAGCCAGGGGATGACAGCCGGCAATCAGCCCCAGCATTTT
cdr3_aa: CASQGMTAGNQPQHF

d_call: NA
clone_size: NA
j_call: TRBJ2-2
v_call: TRBV28
cdr3_nt: TGTGCCAGCAGTTTACGGGCCGGGGAGCTGTTTTTT
cdr3_aa: CASSLRAGELFF

d_call: TRBD1
clone_size: NA
j_call: TRBJ1-5
v_call: TRBV6-2/TRBV6-3
cdr3_nt: TGTGCCAGCAGTCCCGGACAGGGGGCCCGGGATCAGCCCCAGCATTTT
cdr3_aa: CASSPGQGARDQPQHF

d_call: NA
clone_size: NA
j_call: TRBJ2-5
v_call: TRBV11-2
cdr3_nt: TGTGCCAGCAGCTTATCGATGGGACCCGGCGAGGAGACCCAGTACTTC
cdr3_aa: CASSLSMGPGEETQYF

d_call: NA
clone_size: NA
j_call: TRBJ1-2
v_call: TRBV7-9
cdr3_nt: TGTGCCAGCAGCTTGAGGGAGAACTATGGCTACACCTTC
cdr3_aa: CASSLRENYGYTF

d_call: NA
clone_size: NA
j_call: TRBJ1-2
v_call: TRBV27
cdr3_nt: TGTGCCAGCAGTTTAACCGGGACCTCCTATGGCTACACCTTC
cdr3_aa: CASSLTGTSYGYTF

d_call: NA
clone_size: NA
j_call: TRBJ1-1
v_call: TRBV7-6
cdr3_nt: TGTGCCAGCAGCGCCGGGGGTCGTGACACTGAAGCTTTCTTT
cdr3_aa: CASSAGGRDTEAFF

d_call: NA
clone_size: NA
j_call: TRBJ2-5
v_call: TRBV7-2
cdr3_nt: TGTGCCAGCAGCTTAGAGGGCAGGGTGAGGGAGACCCAGTACTTC
cdr3_aa: CASSLEGRVRETQYF

d_call: NA
clone_size: NA
j_call: TRBJ1-3
v_call: TRBV3-1/TRBV3-2
cdr3_nt: TGTGCCAGCAGCCAAGAGGTAAACACCATATATTTT
cdr3_aa: CASSQEVNTIYF

d_call: TRBD1
clone_size: once
j_call: TRBJ2-3
v_call: TRBV15
cdr3_nt: TGTGCCACCAGCCGGACAGGGGGTACCGCCACAGATACGCAGTATTTT
cdr3_aa: CATSRTGGTATDTQYF

d_call: NA
clone_size: NA
j_call: TRBJ1-1
v_call: TRBV6-1
cdr3_nt: TGTGCCAGCAGTGATTCGATGGGGCTGCGAGGCACTGAAGCTTTCTTT
cdr3_aa: CASSDSMGLRGTEAFF